This T cell receptor (beta chain) stems from a study of T cell responses to AZD1222 COVID-19 vaccine. Study in general: It was second doses at about 4 or about 12 weeks that were pooled. Study observations and caveats: Sampled repertoires all dated from after the peak T cell response.

The assay was immunoSEQ multiplex PCR, and TCRdb's table has in-frame clones only and misses some. The sample holds about 120,000 clones, about 90% seen once. Turning to this clone: What it binds is unknown.

This clonotype was obtained from an adult in good health. The sample in question was peripheral blood, obtained on day 0 of AZD1222 vaccination.

The CDR3 DNA reads TGTGCCAGCCTGAGGCGGTATAATTCACCCCTCCACTTT. Its translation: CASLRRYNSPLHF. The chain joins TRBV7-3 to TRBJ1-6; no definite D call. The germline V gene encodes CDR1 SGHTA and CDR2 FQGTGA. The CDR3 runs to 13 residues. V was shortened by 8 bases and J by 4 bases, with 9 bases between the two germline ends.